The 9 T cell receptor beta chains given below trace back to one sample, sequenced in a study of T cell changes during pregnancy in multiple sclerosis (dated by TCRdb to the late 2010s). The receptor library was made with the immunoSEQ multiplex PCR assay. TCRdb took over this immuneACCESS table, retaining in-frame rearrangements with V and J assigned. Such tables are incomplete; in checked studies, under half of the missing clones stem from an unresolved V gene, and the remainder is unexplained. In this sample the table shows 30,000 to 45,000 clones, approximately 92% of which occur a single time. The ten top clones hold less than 1.5% of the sample. The sequencing sample was made of PBMCs (not recorded whether the cells were cultured). These receptor sequences come from a female donor with multiple sclerosis, enrolled in a pregnancy study.

The CDR3 sequence is CASSTRTGNEQYF. The CDR3 coding sequence is TGTGCCAGCAGCACCCGGACAGGGAACGAGCAGTACTTC. J is TRBJ2-7 and V is TRBV9, with 8 nucleotides matching TRBD1. Unmatched junction bases numbered 5, after V lost 4 bases and J lost 5 bases. This CDR3 contains 13 residues. The germline V gene has CDR1 SGDLS and CDR2 YYNGEE.

As regards this clone: One end of the junction fails to match germline, which may point to a read error. This chain links TRBV6-6 with TRBJ1-4; TRBD1 matches 7 bases. The CDR3 covers 15 residues. Germline CDR1 and CDR2: MNHNY and SVGAGI (reference sequence). The CDR3 spells CASSDSAKGAEKLFF. CDR3 bases: TGTGCCAGCAGTGACTCGGCGAAGGGGGCGGAAAAACTGTTTTTT.

The CDR3: CASSNDRHHEKLFF. CDR3 DNA sequence: TGTGCCAGCAGCAATGACAGACATCATGAAAAACTGTTTTTT. The chain employs TRBV5-4 and TRBJ1-4; possibly TRBD1 for D (5 bases). The CDR3 spans 14 residues. Germline V gives CDR1 SGHNT, CDR2 YYREEE (reference sequence). Trimming cost V 4 bases and J 6 bases, with 13 bases left between them.

The J gene is TRBJ2-1, the V gene TRBV7-8; D gene uncertain. V lost 7 bases, J lost 5 bases, and 15 bases lay in between. The CDR3 extends over 14 amino acids. The germline V gene encodes CDR1 SGHVS and CDR2 FQNEAQ. The CDR3 reads CASTQIPLNNEQFF. The CDR3 DNA reads TGTGCCAGCACCCAGATCCCGTTGAACAATGAGCAGTTCTTC.

This chain links TRBV9 with TRBJ1-4; a weak D match, TRBD1 (5 bases). This CDR3 has 14 amino acids. V was pared by 0 bases and J by 5 bases, with 8 bases between. Germline assignment: CDR1 SGDLS and CDR2 YYNGEE. CDR3 region: CASSVGGQNEKLFF. CDR3 nucleotides: TGTGCCAGCAGCGTAGGGGGCCAGAATGAAAAACTGTTTTTT.

This chain uses TRBV4-1 with TRBJ2-7, with D hard to call. Germline lookup yields CDR1 MGHRA and CDR2 YSYEKL. This CDR3 is built from 13 residues. The germline V and J ends were trimmed by 1 base and 6 bases, with 10 bases remaining between them. The CDR3 DNA follows: TGCGCCAGCAGCCAAGTGGATAAGCCCGAGCAGTACTTC. Its translation: CASSQVDKPEQYF.

The chain joins TRBV2 to TRBJ2-3; 9 bases are a match to TRBD2. The trim removed 9 bases at V and 5 bases at J, leaving 6 bases unmatched. This CDR3 region has 13 residues. Germline loops: CDR1 SNHLY, CDR2 FYNNEI. The CDR3 is CASTATSGDTQYF. In DNA form, the CDR3 reads TGTGCCAGTACAGCGACTAGCGGAGATACGCAGTATTTT.

The chain recombines TRBV19 with TRBJ2-3; TRBD2 matches 11 bases. In germline, CDR1 is LNHDA, CDR2 SQIVND (reference sequence). Trimming cost V 4 bases and J 4 bases; bases outside gene matches: 4. The CDR3 sequence is 15 residues long. The CDR3 protein is CASSTVAGGADTQYF. DNA of the CDR3: TGTGCCAGTAGTACCGTAGCGGGAGGGGCAGATACGCAGTATTTT.

The chain is built from TRBV5-1 and TRBJ2-5; no firm D call. The CDR3 consists of 14 residues. Germline V gives CDR1 SGHRS, CDR2 YFSETQ. V gave up 3 bases and J gave up 4 bases, with 13 bases separating them. The CDR3 protein is CASSSGSKTETQYF. For the CDR3, the DNA is TGCGCCAGCAGCTCCGGTTCAAAAACAGAGACCCAGTACTTC. Supplemented by reference TRBV5-1 and TRBJ2-5, the full variable domain reads KAGVTQTPRYLIKTRGQQVTLSCSPISGHRSVSWYQQTPGQGLQFLFEYFSETQRNKGNFPGRFSGRQFSNSRSEMNVSTLELGDSALYLCASSSGSKTETQYFGPGTRLLVL.